This is a list of T cell receptor beta chains from one sample in a study of blood T cell repertoires in COVID-19. Sequencing used immunoSEQ multiplex PCR; TCRdb keeps in-frame clones, though not all of them. The table shows roughly 200,000 clones, with about nine tenths occurring only once. What was sequenced was PBMCs or T cells enriched from blood (not recorded which). The receptor set was obtained from a woman in her twenties or thirties who had recovered from COVID-19. CDR3s include the opening cysteine and the closing phenylalanine or tryptophan. A D gene is named only where the DNA matches it firmly. Not all rows give a size; the values are once, few, many and, for expanded clones, a class.

- | - | TRBJ2-7 | TRBV5-4 | TGTGCCAGCAGCTTGCGGGTAAAGGGGGACGAGCAGTACTTC | CASSLRVKGDEQYF
once | TRBD1 | TRBJ1-1 | TRBV7-9 | TGTGCCAGCAGCCTCCGGGACAGCGAACCAGAAGCTTTCTTT | CASSLRDSEPEAFF
- | - | TRBJ2-7 | TRBV19 | TGTGCCAGTAGTGAAAGGACAGCTTCCTACGAGCAGTACTTC | CASSERTASYEQYF
- | - | TRBJ1-4 | TRBV6-2/TRBV6-3 | TGTGCCAGCAGTTACACGGGGGATGAAAAACTGTTTTTT | CASSYTGDEKLFF
- | TRBD1 | TRBJ1-3 | TRBV4-3 | TGCGCCAGCAGCCAAGAAATAAGGCAGGGGGCGGACACCATATATTTT | CASSQEIRQGADTIYF
- | TRBD1 | TRBJ1-2 | TRBV5-1 | TGCGCCAGCAGCTTTGGGGGCTTGGGACAGGAGATCTATGGCTACACCTTC | CASSFGGLGQEIYGYTF
once | TRBD1 | TRBJ2-7 | TRBV4-3 | TGCGCCAGCAGCCAGACAGGGGGCCCCTACGAGCAGTACTTC | CASSQTGGPYEQYF
once | TRBD1 | TRBJ2-7 | TRBV4-1 | TGCGCCAGCAGCCAGGGGATTCCAGGGGGCGGAAGGCCCTACGAGCAGTACTTC | CASSQGIPGGGRPYEQYF
few | TRBD1 | TRBJ1-2 | TRBV3-1/TRBV3-2 | TGTGCCAGCAGCCGCGCGACAGGGAACTATGGCTACACCTTC | CASSRATGNYGYTF
- | - | TRBJ2-5 | TRBV5-5 | TGTGCCAGCAGCTTGCAGGTGGAGACCCAGTACTTC | CASSLQVETQYF
once | TRBD1 | TRBJ1-5 | TRBV2 | TGTGCCAGCAGTGTTGTCGGGACAGAGAATCAGCCCCAGCATTTT | CASSVVGTENQPQHF
- | TRBD1 | TRBJ1-2 | TRBV10-3 | TGTGCCATCCGGCAGGGGGATAGCTACACCTTC | CAIRQGDSYTF
- | - | TRBJ1-2 | TRBV5-8 | TGTGCCAGCAGGGTCAGGGGATTGTCGTATGGCTACACCTTC | CASRVRGLSYGYTF
- | - | TRBJ2-7 | TRBV12-3/TRBV12-4 | TGTGCCAGCAGTTCTACAGGTCTTGGCCAGTACTTC | CASSSTGLGQYF
- | TRBD2 | TRBJ2-7 | TRBV2 | TGTGCCAGCAGTGTAGGACTAGCGGGGGGCCGGGACCTCTACGAGCAGTACTTC | CASSVGLAGGRDLYEQYF
- | - | TRBJ2-7 | TRBV5-6 | TGTGCCAGCAGCTTGGATTCGGGATCAGCCTCCTACGAGCAGTACTTC | CASSLDSGSASYEQYF
- | - | TRBJ1-1 | TRBV18 | TGTGCCAGCTCACTCCGAACCCCGCGGGACACTGAAGCTTTCTTT | CASSLRTPRDTEAFF
- | TRBD1 | TRBJ1-1 | TRBV6-5 | TGTGCCAGCGAAATTGGGACAGGGATAAACACTGAAGCTTTCTTT | CASEIGTGINTEAFF
- | - | TRBJ1-3 | TRBV7-6 | TGTGCCAGCAGCGTAACCGGGACTTCTGGAAACACCATATATTTT | CASSVTGTSGNTIYF
- | - | TRBJ2-3 | TRBV12-3/TRBV12-4 | TGTGCCAGCAGAGGACTTCGCACAGATACGCAGTATTTT | CASRGLRTDTQYF
- | - | TRBJ2-5 | TRBV6-5 | TGTGCCAGCAGATATCCGGGGCAAGAGACCCAGTACTTC | CASRYPGQETQYF
few | - | TRBJ1-5 | TRBV9 | TGTGCCAGCAGCGTAGAAATCTCCATTCGGGGTAGCAATCAGCCCCAGCATTTT | CASSVEISIRGSNQPQHF
- | - | TRBJ1-1 | TRBV10-3 | TGTGCCATCAGCAACAGGGACGATACTGAAGCTTTCTTT | CAISNRDDTEAFF
few | TRBD2 | TRBJ2-1 | TRBV10-3 | TGTGCCATCAGTAGGACTAGCGGGGTTCACAATGAGCAGTTCTTC | CAISRTSGVHNEQFF
- | - | TRBJ1-1 | TRBV6-5 | TGTGCCAGCAGCCCCAGGAACACTGAAGCTTTCTTT | CASSPRNTEAFF
once | TRBD2 | TRBJ2-2 | TRBV6-5 | TGTGCCAGCAGTTACGCCATCCGGGGGGACACCGGGGAGCTGTTTTTT | CASSYAIRGDTGELFF
- | - | TRBJ2-4 | TRBV11-2 | TGTGCCAGCAATTCTTACCCCCAGGGGAACATTCAGTACTTC | CASNSYPQGNIQYF
- | TRBD1 | TRBJ1-6 | TRBV25-1 | TGTGCCAGCAGTGAATGGGACAGGGCGAATTCACCCCTCCACTTT | CASSEWDRANSPLHF
- | - | TRBJ2-2 | TRBV9 | TGTGCCAGCAGCGCTAAAGACTCGGGACACTCGAACACCGGGGAGCTGTTTTTT | CASSAKDSGHSNTGELFF
- | - | TRBJ1-1 | TRBV27 | TGTGCCAGCAGTTTACGTATGAGGGATGAAGCTTTCTTT | CASSLRMRDEAFF
many | TRBD1 | TRBJ1-1 | TRBV7-3 | TGTGCCAGCAGCCTCGACAGGGTTAACACTGAAGCTTTCTTT | CASSLDRVNTEAFF
- | TRBD1 | TRBJ1-1 | TRBV7-9 | TGTGCCAGCAGCTCCGGGACAGGGGACCCTGAAGCTTTCTTT | CASSSGTGDPEAFF
- | - | TRBJ2-2 | TRBV2 | TGTGCCAGCAGTCGTGCGGGATTCGGCACCGGGGAGCTGTTTTTT | CASSRAGFGTGELFF
few | - | TRBJ1-1 | TRBV6-5 | TGTGCCAGCAGTTACGTCAGGGAGGGGACTGAAGCTTTCTTT | CASSYVREGTEAFF
- | - | TRBJ1-1 | TRBV5-1 | TGCGCCAGTACCCAGACCCAGGGGAACACTGAAGCTTTCTTT | CASTQTQGNTEAFF
- | - | TRBJ2-1 | TRBV19 | TGTGCCAGTAGATCCGACGGCGGCGGGCCCAGTGAGCAGTTCTTC | CASRSDGGGPSEQFF
once | - | TRBJ2-3 | TRBV7-2 | TGTGCCAGCAGCGGGGGGGCCGCGATCACAGATACGCAGTATTTT | CASSGGAAITDTQYF
- | TRBD1 | TRBJ2-7 | TRBV6-2/TRBV6-3 | TGTGCCAGCAGCTGGGACAGGGTCTACGAGCAGTACTTC | CASSWDRVYEQYF
- | - | TRBJ2-1 | TRBV4-3 | TGCGCCAGCAGCCAAGATCGCGGGGGCTCCAACGAGCAGTTCTTC | CASSQDRGGSNEQFF
- | TRBD2 | TRBJ2-3 | TRBV19 | TGTGCCAGTAGTACGCGGACGGCGGGGGGCACAGATACGCAGTATTTT | CASSTRTAGGTDTQYF
- | TRBD1 | TRBJ2-1 | TRBV4-3 | TGCGCCAGCAGCTTACATACAGGGGGCCGATGGCAGTTCTTC | CASSLHTGGRWQFF
once | TRBD2 | TRBJ2-1 | TRBV4-3 | TGCGCCAGCAGCCAAGAAGATAGCGGGGGGCCGGCGTACAATGAGCAGTTCTTC | CASSQEDSGGPAYNEQFF
- | TRBD1 | TRBJ1-6 | TRBV15 | TGTGCCACCAGCAGAGGCGGGACAGGGGTTTCACCCCTCCACTTT | CATSRGGTGVSPLHF
- | TRBD1 | TRBJ2-1 | TRBV28 | TGTGCCAGCAGTCCCGACAGGGCCTATGAGCAGTTCTTC | CASSPDRAYEQFF
- | TRBD2 | TRBJ2-7 | TRBV6-1 | TGTGCCAGCAGTGGACCGACAAAGCGGGGCTCCTACGAGCAGTACTTC | CASSGPTKRGSYEQYF
- | - | TRBJ2-1 | TRBV5-1 | TGCGCCAGCAGCTCGACTTTCTCCTACAATGAGCAGTTCTTC | CASSSTFSYNEQFF
- | - | TRBJ2-5 | TRBV28 | TGTGCCAGCGGACGGGGCTTCAGGGGAGAGACCCAGTACTTC | CASGRGFRGETQYF
- | - | TRBJ1-4 | TRBV4-3 | TGCGCCAGCAGCCTTCTCCCGGGGATTAATGAAAAACTGTTTTTT | CASSLLPGINEKLFF
- | - | TRBJ2-3 | TRBV5-1 | TGCGCCAGCGGTGGCCGGACAAGCCCCTCCAGCACAGATACGCAGTATTTT | CASGGRTSPSSTDTQYF
many | - | TRBJ1-4 | TRBV9 | TGTGCCAGCAGCGTAGAGGGGCATGAAAAACTGTTTTTT | CASSVEGHEKLFF
- | TRBD2 | TRBJ2-5 | TRBV7-8 | TGTGCCAGCAGCCCCAGCGGAGCTAGCGGGGAAGAGACCCAGTACTTC | CASSPSGASGEETQYF
- | TRBD1 | TRBJ2-1 | TRBV9 | TGTGCCAGCAGCGTAGCCCAGGGGGCCAGCTCCTACAATGAGCAGTTCTTC | CASSVAQGASSYNEQFF
- | - | TRBJ1-6 | TRBV6-5 | TGTGCCAGCAGACCAGGATTCTCCTATAATTCACCCCTCCACTTT | CASRPGFSYNSPLHF
- | - | TRBJ1-6 | TRBV12-3/TRBV12-4 | TGTGCCAGCAAAGGGGGGGACTATTCACCCCTCCACTTT | CASKGGDYSPLHF
- | TRBD1 | TRBJ2-2 | TRBV27 | TGTGCCAGCAGGGGACAGCTGAACACCGGGGAGCTGTTTTTT | CASRGQLNTGELFF